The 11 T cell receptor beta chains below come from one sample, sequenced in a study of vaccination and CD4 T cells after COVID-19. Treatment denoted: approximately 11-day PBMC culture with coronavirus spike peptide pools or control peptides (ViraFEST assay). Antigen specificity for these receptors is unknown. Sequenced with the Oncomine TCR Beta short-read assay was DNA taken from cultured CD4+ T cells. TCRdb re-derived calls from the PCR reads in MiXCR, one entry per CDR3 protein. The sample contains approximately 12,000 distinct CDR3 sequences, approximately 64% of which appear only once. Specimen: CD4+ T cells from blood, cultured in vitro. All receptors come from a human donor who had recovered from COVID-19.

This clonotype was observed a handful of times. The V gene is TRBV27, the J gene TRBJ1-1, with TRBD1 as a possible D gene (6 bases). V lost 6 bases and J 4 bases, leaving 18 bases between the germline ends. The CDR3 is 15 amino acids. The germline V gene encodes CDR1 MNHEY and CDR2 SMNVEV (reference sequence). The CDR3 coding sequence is TGTGCCAGCAGGCTGGGGGCAGGGAAAGGCACTGAAGCTTTCTTT. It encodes CASRLGAGKGTEAFF.

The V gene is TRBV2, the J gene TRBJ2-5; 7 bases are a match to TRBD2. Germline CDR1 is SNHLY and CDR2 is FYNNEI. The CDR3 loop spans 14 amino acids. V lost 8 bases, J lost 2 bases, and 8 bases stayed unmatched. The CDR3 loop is CASRDYGRQETQYF. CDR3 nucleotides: TGTGCCAGCCGGGACTACGGGCGTCAAGAGACCCAGTACTTC.

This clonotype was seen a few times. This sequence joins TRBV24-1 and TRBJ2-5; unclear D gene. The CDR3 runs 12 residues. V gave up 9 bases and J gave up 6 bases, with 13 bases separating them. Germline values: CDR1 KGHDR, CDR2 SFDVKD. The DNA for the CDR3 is TGTGCCACCCCGATGACTGCGAAGACCCAGTACTTC. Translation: CATPMTAKTQYF.

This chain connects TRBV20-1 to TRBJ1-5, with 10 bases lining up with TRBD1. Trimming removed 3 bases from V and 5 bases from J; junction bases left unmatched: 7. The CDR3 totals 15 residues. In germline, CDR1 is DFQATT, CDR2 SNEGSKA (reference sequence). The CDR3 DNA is TGCAGTGCTAGGGGGACAGGGGTATTGGATCAGCCCCAGCATTTT. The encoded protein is CSARGTGVLDQPQHF.

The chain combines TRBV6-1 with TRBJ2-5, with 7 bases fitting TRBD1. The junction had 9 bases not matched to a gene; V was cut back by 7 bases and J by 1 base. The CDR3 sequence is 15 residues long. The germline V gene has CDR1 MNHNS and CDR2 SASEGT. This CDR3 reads CASTRTGWAQETQYF. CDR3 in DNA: TGTGCCAGCACTCGGACAGGTTGGGCCCAAGAGACCCAGTACTTC.

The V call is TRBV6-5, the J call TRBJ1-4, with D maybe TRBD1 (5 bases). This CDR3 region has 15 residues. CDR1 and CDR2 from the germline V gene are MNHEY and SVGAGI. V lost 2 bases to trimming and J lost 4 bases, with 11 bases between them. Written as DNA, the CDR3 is TGTGCCAGCAGTTACCACGACAGCGGTAATGAAAAACTGTTTTTT. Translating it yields CASSYHDSGNEKLFF.

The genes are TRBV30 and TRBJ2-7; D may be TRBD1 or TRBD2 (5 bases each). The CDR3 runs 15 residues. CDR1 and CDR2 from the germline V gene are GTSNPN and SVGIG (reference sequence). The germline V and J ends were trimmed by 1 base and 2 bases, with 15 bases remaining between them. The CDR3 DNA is TGTGCCTGGAGTGCTGGGACGGACGCCACCTACGAGCAGTACTTC. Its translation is CAWSAGTDATYEQYF. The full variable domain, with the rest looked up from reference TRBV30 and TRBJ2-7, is SQTIHQWPATLVQPVGSPLSLECTVEGTSNPNLYWYRQAAGRGLQLLFYSVGIGQISSEVPQNLSASRPQDRQFILSSKKLLLSDSGFYLCAWSAGTDATYEQYFGPGTRLTVT.

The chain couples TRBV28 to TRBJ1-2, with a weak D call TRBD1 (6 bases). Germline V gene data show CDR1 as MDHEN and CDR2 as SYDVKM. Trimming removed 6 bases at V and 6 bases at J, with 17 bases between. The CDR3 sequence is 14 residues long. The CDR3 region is CASSTHRVGDGYTF. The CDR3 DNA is TGTGCCAGCAGCACACACAGGGTCGGGGATGGCTACACCTTC.

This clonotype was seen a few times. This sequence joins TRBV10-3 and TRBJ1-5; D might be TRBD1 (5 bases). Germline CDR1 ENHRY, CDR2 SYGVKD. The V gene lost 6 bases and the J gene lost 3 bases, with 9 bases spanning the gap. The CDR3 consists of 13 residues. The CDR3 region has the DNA TGTGCCATCAGCCTCGGGGCCAATCAGCCCCAGCATTTT. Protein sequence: CAISLGANQPQHF.

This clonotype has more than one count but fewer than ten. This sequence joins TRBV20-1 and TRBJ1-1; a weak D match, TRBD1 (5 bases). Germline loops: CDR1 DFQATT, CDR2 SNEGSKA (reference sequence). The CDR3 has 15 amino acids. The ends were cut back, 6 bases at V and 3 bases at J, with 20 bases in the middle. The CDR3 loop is CSAVDGRKGYTEAFF. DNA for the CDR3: TGCAGTGCCGTCGACGGCCGAAAGGGGTACACTGAAGCTTTCTTT.

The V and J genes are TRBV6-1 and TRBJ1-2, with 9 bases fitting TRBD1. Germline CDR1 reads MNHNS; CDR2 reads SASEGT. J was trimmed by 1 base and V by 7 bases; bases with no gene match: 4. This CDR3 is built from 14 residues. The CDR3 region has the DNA TGTGCCAGCACCAGGGACAGGGATAACTATGGCTACACCTTC. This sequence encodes CASTRDRDNYGYTF.